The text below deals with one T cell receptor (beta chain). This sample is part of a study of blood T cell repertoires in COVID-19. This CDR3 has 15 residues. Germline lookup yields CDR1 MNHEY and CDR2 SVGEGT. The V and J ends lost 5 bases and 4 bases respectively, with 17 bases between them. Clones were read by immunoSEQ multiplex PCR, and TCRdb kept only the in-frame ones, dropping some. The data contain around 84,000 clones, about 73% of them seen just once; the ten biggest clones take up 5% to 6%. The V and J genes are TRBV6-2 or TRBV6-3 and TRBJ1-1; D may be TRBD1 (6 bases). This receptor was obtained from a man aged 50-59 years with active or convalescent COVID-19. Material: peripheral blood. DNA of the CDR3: TGTGCCAGCAGTCCGGGACACGGGGGGAGCACTGAAGCTTTCTTT. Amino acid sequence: CASSPGHGGSTEAFF.